This T cell receptor (beta chain) came from a study of cytomegalovirus exposure and HLA in healthy donors. General study points: A list of approximately 160 TCR beta chains associated with cytomegalovirus was given.

Notes on this clone: Its antigen is unidentified.

Germline loops: CDR1 SGHNT, CDR2 YYREEE (reference sequence). This CDR3 is 15 amino acids long. Trimming shortened V by 1 base and J by 3 bases, and 14 bases separated the two germline ends. Clones were read by immunoSEQ multiplex PCR, and TCRdb kept only the in-frame ones, dropping some. The table records 65,000 or so clones, approximately 94% of them present only once. The source of this sequence is a man aged 18 to 35 in good health and CMV-seropositive. The sample was PBMCs. This chain uses TRBV5-4 with TRBJ2-7; D might be TRBD1 (5 bases). CDR3 loop: CASSLSIQGSYEQYF. In DNA form, the CDR3 reads TGTGCCAGCAGCTTGAGTATCCAGGGTAGCTACGAGCAGTACTTC.